This is a list of T cell receptor beta chains from one sample in a study of shared clonotypes between healthy human individuals. This table comes from immunoSEQ multiplex PCR, and its TCRdb copy is limited to in-frame clones, with some not included. Of more than 2 million clones in the sample, 95% were seen once. Sequenced material: naive CD4+ T cells sorted from blood. These receptors were obtained from a man younger than 30 in good health. The CDR3 runs from the conserved cysteine through the conserved F or W. A D gene is named only where the DNA matches it firmly. Some rows have no size entry. The others give once, few or many, or a class for an expanded clone.

TGTGCCAGCAGCCGACAGGGCCCGGGAAACACCATATATTTT,CASSRQGPGNTIYF,TRBJ1-3,TRBV6-5,TRBD1,.
TGTGCCAGCAGCTTACAACAGGGTAGCACCTACGAGCAGTACTTC,CASSLQQGSTYEQYF,TRBJ2-7,TRBV7-3,.,.
TGCAGCGTGGAGGGACTAGCGGGAGAAGGTGTGGGTAGAGATACGCAGTATTTT,CSVEGLAGEGVGRDTQYF,TRBJ2-3,TRBV29-1,TRBD2,.
TGTGCCAGCAGCCCCCGGGGACTAGCGGGAGCAGATACGCAGTATTTT,CASSPRGLAGADTQYF,TRBJ2-3,TRBV6-6,TRBD2,.
TGTGCCTGGAGTGTAAAGGAATCCCAGTACTTC,CAWSVKESQYF,TRBJ2-5,TRBV30,.,.
TGTGCCAGCAGTAGACAGGGGGAAGCTTTCTTT,CASSRQGEAFF,TRBJ1-1,TRBV25-1,TRBD1,.
TGTGCCTGGAGTGGATGGGAAGCGGGGGGGGCAGATACGCAGTATTTT,CAWSGWEAGGADTQYF,TRBJ2-3,TRBV30,TRBD2,.
TGTGCCAGCAAGACTAGCGTCTCCTACGAGCAGTACTTC,CASKTSVSYEQYF,TRBJ2-7,TRBV6-5,TRBD2,.
TGTGCCAGCTCGCCGGGACAGGGGGCTTACGAGCAGTACTTC,CASSPGQGAYEQYF,TRBJ2-7,TRBV6-1,TRBD1,.
TGTGCCAGCAGCGCACTAGCGGGAGAGACCAAAGAGACCCAGTACTTC,CASSALAGETKETQYF,TRBJ2-5,TRBV5-4,TRBD2,few
TGTGCCAGCAGCCTCGCGGGATCCGCAGGCGCGCAGTATTTT,CASSLAGSAGAQYF,TRBJ2-3,TRBV11-2,.,.
TGTGCCAGCAGTCCGTACGGGACGACAACTAGCACAGATACGCAGTATTTT,CASSPYGTTTSTDTQYF,TRBJ2-3,TRBV27,.,.
TGTGCCAGCGCGGCGGGAGGGCGGTTTATTAATGAGCAGTTCTTC,CASAAGGRFINEQFF,TRBJ2-1,TRBV2,TRBD2,.
TGCGCCAGCAGTGGGGGGGTTGGTAATTCACCCCTCCACTTT,CASSGGVGNSPLHF,TRBJ1-6,TRBV5-1,.,.
TGTGCCAGCAGCCTAGGACATCCCGGGACCCAGTACTTC,CASSLGHPGTQYF,TRBJ2-5,TRBV7-2,.,.
TGTGCCAGCAGTGAATACGGCGGGGAACCCTACGAGCAGTACTTC,CASSEYGGEPYEQYF,TRBJ2-7,TRBV6-1,.,.
TGTGCCATTACGTACGGGTTGGGCTACACCTTC,CAITYGLGYTF,TRBJ1-2,TRBV19,.,.
TGTGCCAGCAGCCAGGGACTGACGCTCTATGGCTACACCTTC,CASSQGLTLYGYTF,TRBJ1-2,TRBV6-1,.,.
TGTGCCAGCAAATCTGGGGCAGGGAGAACCCAGTACTTC,CASKSGAGRTQYF,TRBJ2-5,TRBV6-5,.,.
TGCGCCAGCAGCCAAGAGGACAGCCCTTACTACTCCAGCTACGAGCAGTACTTC,CASSQEDSPYYSSYEQYF,TRBJ2-7,TRBV4-1,.,.
TGTGCCAGCTCACTCAACACCGGGGAGCTGTTTTTT,CASSLNTGELFF,TRBJ2-2,TRBV27,.,once
TGTGCCAGCAGCGGGGGTAGCGTGAACACTGAAGCTTTCTTT,CASSGGSVNTEAFF,TRBJ1-1,TRBV7-2,.,.
TGCGCCAGCAGCCTCATCCCTACAGATACGCAGTATTTT,CASSLIPTDTQYF,TRBJ2-3,TRBV5-1,.,.
TGTGCCAGCAGCGCCAGGGGGATCGTTGAAAAACTGTTTTTT,CASSARGIVEKLFF,TRBJ1-4,TRBV7-9,TRBD1,.
TGTGCCAGCAGCCCCACAGGGGGCCGACCTGAAGCTTTCTTT,CASSPTGGRPEAFF,TRBJ1-1,TRBV5-4,TRBD1,.
TGTGCCAGCAGTTCCAGACTAGCGGGAGCTGGAGAGACCCAGTACTTC,CASSSRLAGAGETQYF,TRBJ2-5,TRBV27,TRBD2,.
TGTGCCAGCAGCTCCTCTAGCGGGAGGTTCAATGAGCAGTTCTTC,CASSSSSGRFNEQFF,TRBJ2-1,TRBV7-2,TRBD2,.
TGTGCCAGCAGTGTGGTCGATGGTGAAAAACTGTTTTTT,CASSVVDGEKLFF,TRBJ1-4,TRBV25-1,.,.
TGTGCCAGCAGCCCAAACTCGGGGGTACTTGAAAAACTGTTTTTT,CASSPNSGVLEKLFF,TRBJ1-4,TRBV6-5,.,.
TGTGCCAGCAGCCCGTTTGAAGCCTACAATGAGCAGTTCTTC,CASSPFEAYNEQFF,TRBJ2-1,TRBV7-9,.,.
TGTGCCAGCAGCCTCTGGGACAGGGCCGCCTACACCTTC,CASSLWDRAAYTF,TRBJ1-2,TRBV9,TRBD1,.
TGTGCCAGCAGCTTACAGGGACCCTACGAGCAGTACTTC,CASSLQGPYEQYF,TRBJ2-7,TRBV7-2,.,.
TGTGCCAGCAGCCAAGACCCGGACAGCGGAACGTATGGCTACACCTTC,CASSQDPDSGTYGYTF,TRBJ1-2,TRBV4-2,.,.
TGTGCCAGCAGCCCCGGACCCAGGGGGAAGGGGGAGACCCAGTACTTC,CASSPGPRGKGETQYF,TRBJ2-5,TRBV9,TRBD1,.
TGTGCCATCAGTGAGTCGACAGTCGAGACCCAGTACTTC,CAISESTVETQYF,TRBJ2-5,TRBV10-3,.,.
TGTGCCAGCACCCGAGCACCCTCTGGGGCCAACGTCCTGACTTTC,CASTRAPSGANVLTF,TRBJ2-6,TRBV6-5,.,.
TGTGCCAGCAACCCTAGCGGGTCGATCCAAGAGACCCAGTACTTC,CASNPSGSIQETQYF,TRBJ2-5,TRBV6-5,TRBD2,.
TGTGCCAGCAGCCAACAGGGGGTAACAGATACGCAGTATTTT,CASSQQGVTDTQYF,TRBJ2-3,TRBV7-3,TRBD1,.
TGTGCCAGCAGCCAAGAGGGTAGGACTAGCGGGCCACCCCGCTCCTACAATGAGCAGTTCTTC,CASSQEGRTSGPPRSYNEQFF,TRBJ2-1,TRBV14,TRBD2,.
TGTGCCAGCCGTAATAGCGGGGAGGTAGCCGGGGAGCTGTTTTTT,CASRNSGEVAGELFF,TRBJ2-2,TRBV6-6,TRBD2,.
TGTGCCAGCAGCTTTCAGGCGCGGCAGGCGAACACCGGGGAGCTGTTTTTT,CASSFQARQANTGELFF,TRBJ2-2,TRBV5-6,.,.
TGTGCCAGCATACCGCCCATGGGACAAATCTTCTCCTACGAGCAGTACTTC,CASIPPMGQIFSYEQYF,TRBJ2-7,TRBV21-1,.,.
TGTGCCAGCAGGAGAGAGAACACTGAAGCTTTCTTT,CASRRENTEAFF,TRBJ1-1,TRBV6-5,.,.
TGTGCTAGCAGCTTAGGATCGAACACTGAAGCTTTCTTT,CASSLGSNTEAFF,TRBJ1-1,TRBV7-7,.,.
TGTGCCAGCAGACATCCAGTCCCCTACGAGCAGTACTTC,CASRHPVPYEQYF,TRBJ2-7,TRBV7-6,.,.
TGCAGCTATCCGCGGGGGGGCGGCACAGATACGCAGTATTTT,CSYPRGGGTDTQYF,TRBJ2-3,TRBV29-1,TRBD2,.
TGTGCCAGCAAGTATAGCGCAGGACTCCGAGGCTACACCTTC,CASKYSAGLRGYTF,TRBJ1-2,TRBV28,.,.
TGTGCCAGCAGTTTAGGGGCCGCCTATAATTCACCCCTCCACTTT,CASSLGAAYNSPLHF,TRBJ1-6,TRBV27,.,.
TGTGCCAGCAGTGAAAGTCTCGGCCAATCCACCTACGAGCAGTACTTC,CASSESLGQSTYEQYF,TRBJ2-7,TRBV6-1,.,once
TGCGCCAGCAGCCCAAAGGGACAGGGGGCGGTATCCTACGAGCAGTACTTC,CASSPKGQGAVSYEQYF,TRBJ2-7,TRBV5-1,TRBD1,.
TGTGCCAGTCAAGGGAACACTGAAGCTTTCTTT,CASQGNTEAFF,TRBJ1-1,TRBV28,.,.